The 31 T cell receptor beta chains given below trace back to one sample, sequenced in a study of cytomegalovirus exposure and HLA in healthy donors. The PCR ran on 60 Vbeta and 13 Jbeta primers. Clones were read by immunoSEQ multiplex PCR, and TCRdb kept only the in-frame ones, dropping some. This table lists approximately 120,000 clones. Input material: PBMCs. Every receptor here comes from a man younger than 30 in good health and CMV-seronegative.

This chain joins TRBV11-3 and TRBJ2-5, with TRBD2 as a possible D gene (7 bases). The germline gives CDR1 SGHNT, CDR2 YENEEA. Trimming removed 4 bases at V and 4 bases at J, with 13 bases between. CDR3 size: 14 residues. In DNA form, the CDR3 reads TGTGCCAGCAGCTCGGGGGGCCCCCGAGAGACCCAGTACTTC. Translation gives CASSSGGPRETQYF.

The chain combines TRBV30 with TRBJ2-1, with 9 bases matching TRBD1. Looked up from germline, CDR1 is GTSNPN and CDR2 is SVGIG (reference sequence). The CDR3 length is 15 residues. V lost 5 bases and J lost 10; bases outside the gene matches: 15. CDR3 loop: CAWARGTGRPGEQFF. CDR3 bases: TGTGCCTGGGCCAGAGGGACAGGGCGACCGGGGGAGCAGTTCTTC.

The V and J genes are TRBV5-1 and TRBJ2-7; D remains unclear. CDR1 is SGHRS, CDR2 YFSETQ, per germline. Trimming removed 3 bases at V and 0 bases at J, with 13 bases between. CDR3 length: 15 residues. The CDR3 DNA reads as TGCGCCAGCAGCTCGTTGCCCGCTAGCTCCTACGAGCAGTACTTC. Translating it yields CASSSLPASSYEQYF.

The chain recombines TRBV5-6 with TRBJ1-2; D might be TRBD1 (6 bases). Trimming stripped 2 bases from V and 8 bases from J, with 13 bases between. There are 13 residues in the CDR3. The germline V gene has CDR1 SGHDT and CDR2 YYEEEE. The CDR3 is CASSLNGGRGYTF. CDR3 DNA: TGTGCCAGCAGCTTAAACGGGGGGCGAGGCTACACCTTC. Based on the CDR3 plus reference TRBV5-6 and TRBJ1-2, the full variable domain is DAGVTQSPTHLIKTRGQQVTLRCSPKSGHDTVSWYQQALGQGPQFIFQYYEEEERQRGNFPDRFSGHQFPNYSSELNVNALLLGDSALYLCASSLNGGRGYTFGSGTRLTVV.

This chain links TRBV2 with TRBJ2-5; 8 bases are a match to TRBD2. CDR1 is SNHLY, CDR2 FYNNEI, per germline. The V segment lost 2 bases and the J segment 2 bases; nucleotides outside the gene matches: 13. CDR3 length: 18 amino acids. CDR3 protein: CASSESGIAGKLQETQYF. CDR3 DNA sequence: TGTGCCAGCAGTGAATCTGGGATAGCGGGGAAATTACAAGAGACCCAGTACTTC. The full variable domain, in which reference TRBV2 and TRBJ2-5 provide the parts outside the CDR3, is EPEVTQTPSHQVTQMGQEVILRCVPISNHLYFYWYRQILGQKVEFLVSFYNNEISEKSEIFDDQFSVERPDGSNFTLKIRSTKLEDSAMYFCASSESGIAGKLQETQYFGPGTRLLVL.

The chain recombines TRBV28 with TRBJ1-1; maybe TRBD1 (5 bases). The CDR3 spans 14 residues. Per the germline V gene, CDR1 is MDHEN and CDR2 is SYDVKM. The V and J ends lost 5 bases and 1 base respectively, with 11 bases between them. This chain's CDR3 is CASSLDSTNTEAFF. In DNA form, the CDR3 reads TGTGCCAGCAGTCTCGACAGCACGAACACTGAAGCTTTCTTT.

The chain couples TRBV18 to TRBJ2-7; no clear D. CDR1 is KGHSH, CDR2 LQKENI, per germline. Trimming took 1 base from V and 0 from J, leaving 13 bases between them. The CDR3 contains 16 residues. The CDR3 is CASSPRAGTYSYEQYF. The DNA of the CDR3 is TGTGCCAGCTCACCACGGGCCGGCACTTACTCCTACGAGCAGTACTTC.

The chain uses TRBV7-3 and TRBJ1-1; D gene uncertain. This CDR3 is built from 14 residues. The V gene lost 2 bases and the J gene lost 3 bases, with 10 bases spanning the gap. Germline V gene data show CDR1 as SGHTA and CDR2 as FQGTGA. The CDR3 here is CASSLRREDTEAFF. The CDR3 DNA reads TGTGCCAGCAGCTTACGGAGGGAGGACACTGAAGCTTTCTTT.

This chain connects TRBV5-4 to TRBJ2-1; 8 nucleotides line up with TRBD2. Unmatched junction bases numbered 11, after V lost 2 bases and J lost 10 bases. Germline V gene sequence: CDR1 SGHNT, CDR2 YYREEE (reference sequence). CDR3 length: 15 residues. DNA for the CDR3: TGTGCCAGCAGCTTTGTGGCGAGCGGGAGCGGGGAGCAGTTCTTC. Its translation: CASSFVASGSGEQFF.

This sequence joins TRBV30 and TRBJ1-3; tentatively, D is TRBD1 (5 bases). Trimming left V 8 bases short and J 4 bases short, with 24 bases between. CDR1 is GTSNPN, CDR2 SVGIG, per germline (reference sequence). CDR3 size: 16 residues. The CDR3 reads CATLVGLLRQGNTIYF. The DNA for the CDR3 is TGTGCCACCCTGGTGGGACTTTTACGCCAAGGAAACACCATATATTTT.

The chain employs TRBV5-1 and TRBJ1-1; D gene unclear. Germline V CDR1 and CDR2: SGHRS, YFSETQ. This CDR3 spans 14 amino acids. Trimming took 3 bases from V and 0 from J, leaving 9 bases between them. The CDR3: CASSSTGVNTEAFF. The CDR3 nucleotides are TGCGCCAGCAGCTCGACGGGAGTGAACACTGAAGCTTTCTTT.

The V gene is TRBV18, the J gene TRBJ2-1; 9 positions agree with TRBD2. Trimming removed 4 bases from V and 10 bases from J; junction bases left unmatched: 2. CDR1 and CDR2 from the germline V gene are KGHSH and LQKENI. CDR3 length equals 12 residues. CDR3 in amino acids: CASSLGLAEQFF. CDR3 bases: TGTGCCAGCTCACTAGGACTAGCGGAGCAGTTCTTC.

The V gene is TRBV27, the J gene TRBJ2-1, with a possible D match to TRBD1 (6 bases). The germline V and J ends were trimmed by 6 bases and 6 bases, with 21 bases remaining between them. Germline V lookup: CDR1 MNHEY, CDR2 SMNVEV (reference sequence). This CDR3 is built from 16 residues. CDR3 loop: CASRTSFISRGNEQFF. DNA for the CDR3: TGTGCCAGCAGAACCAGTTTTATAAGCAGGGGCAATGAGCAGTTCTTC.

The V and J genes are TRBV11-2 and TRBJ2-7; 7 bases map to TRBD1. Trimming cost V 8 bases and J 0 bases; bases outside gene matches: 10. CDR1 SGHAT and CDR2 FQNNGV come from the germline V gene. This CDR3 comprises 15 residues. The chain's CDR3 is CASERDRAYSYEQYF. The CDR3 nucleotides are TGTGCCAGCGAGAGAGACAGGGCATACTCCTACGAGCAGTACTTC.

The V gene is TRBV28, the J gene TRBJ1-1; 7 bases are shared with TRBD1. V was pared by 6 bases and J by 0 bases, with 10 bases of the junction left unmatched. The CDR3 is made up of 16 amino acids. Per the germline V gene, CDR1 is MDHEN and CDR2 is SYDVKM. The CDR3: CASRPPGGSMNTEAFF. The CDR3 DNA reads as TGTGCCAGCAGACCTCCAGGGGGGTCTATGAACACTGAAGCTTTCTTT.

The chain links TRBV14 to TRBJ1-1; the match to TRBD1 covers 7 bases. The CDR3 spans 15 residues. Trimming took 4 bases from V and 6 from J; bases not matched to a gene: 11. Germline values: CDR1 SGHDN, CDR2 FVKESK. DNA of the CDR3: TGTGCCAGCAGCCGATATACCGGGACAGTTGCTGAAGCTTTCTTT. It is translated as CASSRYTGTVAEAFF.

The chain combines TRBV29-1 with TRBJ2-6, with a tentative D call TRBD1 (7 bases). Looked up from germline, CDR1 is SQVTM and CDR2 is ANQGSEA. This CDR3 is built from 18 residues. V was shortened by 4 bases and J by 3 bases, with 22 bases between the two germline ends. The CDR3 spells CSVGTEEGAASGANVLTF. CDR3 DNA: TGCAGCGTTGGGACAGAGGAGGGGGCAGCAAGTGGGGCCAACGTCCTGACTTTC. Using reference TRBV29-1 and TRBJ2-6 for the parts outside the CDR3, the full variable domain is SAVISQKPSRDICQRGTSLTIQCQVDSQVTMMFWYRQQPGQSLTLIATANQGSEATYESGFVIDKFPISRPNLTFSTLTVSNMSPEDSSIYLCSVGTEEGAASGANVLTFGAGSRLTVL.

The chain combines TRBV5-1 with TRBJ1-2; D is undetermined. Germline V lookup: CDR1 SGHRS, CDR2 YFSETQ. Trimming removed 1 base at V and 8 bases at J, with 12 bases between. The CDR3 loop spans 13 amino acids. DNA of the CDR3: TGCGCCAGCAGCTTGAGTCCTAAAACGGGCTACACCTTC. Translated, it gives CASSLSPKTGYTF.

CDR3 sequence: CASSALSGTKTGELFF. The CDR3 nucleotides read TGCGCCAGCAGCGCACTATCCGGGACAAAGACCGGGGAGCTGTTTTTT. The chain uses TRBV5-1 and TRBJ2-2; tentatively, D is TRBD1 (6 bases). Trimming shortened V by 4 bases and J by 5 bases, and 18 bases separated the two germline ends. Germline values: CDR1 SGHRS, CDR2 YFSETQ. The CDR3 spans 16 residues.

The chain couples TRBV7-6 to TRBJ2-1; TRBD2 matches 13 bases. This CDR3 is built from 14 residues. Per germline, CDR1 SGHVS and CDR2 FNYEAQ. After removal of 4 bases from V and 12 bases from J, the junction contained 6 bases not matched to a gene. CDR3 DNA: TGTGCCAGCAGCTCCGGACTAGCGGGAGTTGCGCAGTTCTTC. It is translated as CASSSGLAGVAQFF. Full variable domain (remainder filled in from reference TRBV7-6 and TRBJ2-1): GAGVSQSPRYKVTKRGQDVALRCDPISGHVSLYWYRQALGQGPEFLTYFNYEAQQDKSGLPNDRFSAERPEGSISTLTIQRTEQRDSAMYRCASSSGLAGVAQFFGPGTRLTVL.

The rearrangement joins TRBV5-6 to TRBJ2-7, with 12 positions matching TRBD2. CDR1 and CDR2 (germline): SGHDT, YYEEEE. Trimming at V came to 0 bases and at J to 6 bases, leaving 13 bases not matched to a gene. The CDR3 covers 18 residues. The CDR3 sequence: CASSLGLAGGWLSVEQYF. The CDR3 DNA reads TGTGCCAGCAGCTTGGGGCTAGCGGGAGGGTGGTTATCCGTCGAGCAGTACTTC.

This chain connects TRBV9 to TRBJ1-6; 8 positions match TRBD1. This CDR3 is 15 amino acids long. Germline V lookup: CDR1 SGDLS, CDR2 YYNGEE. Trimming cost V 1 base and J 10 bases; bases outside gene matches: 7. CDR3 DNA sequence: TGTGCCAGCAGCGTACTGGACAGGGAGAGGTCACCCCTCCACTTT. Translated, it gives CASSVLDRERSPLHF.

The chain is built from TRBV5-1 and TRBJ1-4, with 7 bases fitting TRBD1. The length of the CDR3 is 15 residues. CDR1 is SGHRS and CDR2 is YFSETQ in the germline V gene. Trimming took 7 bases from V and 3 from J; bases not matched to a gene: 9. CDR3 protein: CASRGRTGANEKLFF. The CDR3 region has the DNA TGCGCCAGCCGTGGCAGGACAGGCGCTAATGAAAAACTGTTTTTT.

This rearrangement joins TRBV6-1 to TRBJ2-5; D may be TRBD1 (6 bases). The CDR3 contains 13 residues. Trimming took off 6 bases at V and 2 bases at J, with 10 bases between the two ends. Germline-derived CDR1 and CDR2 are MNHNS and SASEGT. The CDR3: CASRPGHQETQYF. The CDR3 region has the DNA TGTGCCAGCAGACCGGGACATCAAGAGACCCAGTACTTC.

The chain carries TRBV30 and TRBJ1-4; perhaps TRBD1 as D (6 bases). The CDR3 runs 11 residues. Germline values: CDR1 GTSNPN, CDR2 SVGIG (reference sequence). Trimming took off 7 bases at V and 10 bases at J, with 13 bases between the two ends. As DNA, the CDR3 is TGTGCCTCTGACAGGTTTTCAAAACTGTTTTTT. This encodes CASDRFSKLFF.

The rearrangement joins TRBV6-1 to TRBJ1-5; 8 bases are a match to TRBD1. Germline V gives CDR1 MNHNS, CDR2 SASEGT. V shed 6 bases, J shed 6 bases, and the junction held 10 bases outside the gene matches. The CDR3 has 15 residues. This CDR3 is CASRDGQGTGQPQHF. For the CDR3, the DNA is TGTGCCAGCAGGGACGGACAGGGCACAGGTCAGCCCCAGCATTTT.

The V gene is TRBV19, the J gene TRBJ2-3; 12 nucleotides align to TRBD2. CDR1 LNHDA and CDR2 SQIVND come from the germline V gene (reference sequence). J lost 5 bases, V lost 4 bases, and 10 bases had no gene match. CDR3 length equals 17 residues. The CDR3 bases are TGTGCCAGTAGTACGTGGACTAGCGGGGAGGGTCAAGATACGCAGTATTTT. Its protein product is CASSTWTSGEGQDTQYF.

The J gene is TRBJ2-7, the V gene TRBV29-1; D is possibly TRBD1 (5 bases). Trimming removed 4 bases at V and 4 bases at J, with 17 bases between. Germline loops: CDR1 SQVTM, CDR2 ANQGSEA. The CDR3 totals 14 residues. This CDR3 is CSVVLDSRPYEQYF. Here the CDR3 DNA reads TGCAGCGTTGTCCTTGACAGCCGTCCTTACGAGCAGTACTTC.

This chain connects TRBV30 to TRBJ1-6; no definite D call. CDR3 length: 17 residues. Germline V CDR1 and CDR2: GTSNPN, SVGIG (reference sequence). Trimming took off 0 bases at V and 4 bases at J, with 16 bases between the two ends. The CDR3 DNA reads TGTGCCTGGAGTGTTGGAGTCATTTTAGCTTATAATTCACCCCTCCACTTT. This sequence encodes CAWSVGVILAYNSPLHF.

The chain joins TRBV5-1 to TRBJ2-7; 7 nucleotides align to TRBD1. This CDR3 is built from 18 residues. Trimming cost V 3 bases and J 3 bases; bases outside gene matches: 18. Germline lookup yields CDR1 SGHRS and CDR2 YFSETQ. The CDR3 region is CASSSPHGSTGPYYEQYF. CDR3 coding DNA: TGCGCCAGCAGCTCACCACATGGCTCGACAGGGCCATACTACGAGCAGTACTTC.

This chain joins TRBV7-2 and TRBJ2-7; no clear D gene. CDR1 and CDR2 from the germline V gene are SGHTA and FQGNSA. Trimming took 0 bases from V and 4 from J, leaving 7 bases between them. This CDR3 comprises 13 residues. As DNA, the CDR3 is TGTGCCAGCAGCTTAGCGTTCAGTTACGAGCAGTACTTC. This encodes CASSLAFSYEQYF. Complete variable domain (other parts from reference TRBV7-2 and TRBJ2-7): GAGVSQSPSNKVTEKGKDVELRCDPISGHTALYWYRQSLGQGLEFLIYFQGNSAPDKSGLPSDRFSAERTGGSVSTLTIQRTQQEDSAVYLCASSLAFSYEQYFGPGTRLTVT.